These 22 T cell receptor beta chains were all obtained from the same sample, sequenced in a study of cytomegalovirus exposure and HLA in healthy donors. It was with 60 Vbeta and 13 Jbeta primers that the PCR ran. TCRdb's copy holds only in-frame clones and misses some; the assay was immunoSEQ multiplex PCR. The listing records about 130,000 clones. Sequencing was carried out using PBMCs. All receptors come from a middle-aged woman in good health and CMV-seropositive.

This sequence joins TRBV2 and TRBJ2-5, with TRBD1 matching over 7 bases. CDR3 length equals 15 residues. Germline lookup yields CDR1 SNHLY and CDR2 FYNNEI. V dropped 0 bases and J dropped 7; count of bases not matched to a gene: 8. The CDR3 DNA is TGTGCCAGCAGTGAAGCGCTTCGGACAGGTGGGACCCAGTACTTC. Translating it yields CASSEALRTGGTQYF.

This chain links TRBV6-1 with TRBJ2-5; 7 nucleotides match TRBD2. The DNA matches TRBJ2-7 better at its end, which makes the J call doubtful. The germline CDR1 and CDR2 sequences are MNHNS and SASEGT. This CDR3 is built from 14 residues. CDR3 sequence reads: CASVRGLEVYEQYF. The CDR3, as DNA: TGTGCCAGCGTGAGAGGACTAGAGGTCTACGAGCAGTACTTC.

CDR3 amino acids: CSVGREGDTQYF. CDR3 sequence (DNA): TGCAGCGTTGGCAGGGAGGGAGATACGCAGTATTTT. The rearrangement joins TRBV29-1 to TRBJ2-3, with 7 bases matching TRBD2. The CDR3 extends over 12 amino acids. The trim removed 4 bases at V and 5 bases at J, leaving 3 bases unmatched. The germline V gene has CDR1 SQVTM and CDR2 ANQGSEA.

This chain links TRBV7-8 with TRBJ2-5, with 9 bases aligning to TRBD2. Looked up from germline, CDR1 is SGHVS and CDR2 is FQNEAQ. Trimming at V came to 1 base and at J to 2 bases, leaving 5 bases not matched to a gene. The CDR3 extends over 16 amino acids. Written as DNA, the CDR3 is TGTGCCAGCAGCTTAGGGCTAGCGGGGTTACAAGAGACCCAGTACTTC. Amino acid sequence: CASSLGLAGLQETQYF.

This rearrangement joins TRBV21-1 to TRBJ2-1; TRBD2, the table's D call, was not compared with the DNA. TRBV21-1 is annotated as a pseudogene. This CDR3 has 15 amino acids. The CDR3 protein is CATLKAPAGGDEQFF. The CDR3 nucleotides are TGTGCCACTCTAAAGGCCCCAGCGGGGGGCGATGAGCAGTTCTTC.

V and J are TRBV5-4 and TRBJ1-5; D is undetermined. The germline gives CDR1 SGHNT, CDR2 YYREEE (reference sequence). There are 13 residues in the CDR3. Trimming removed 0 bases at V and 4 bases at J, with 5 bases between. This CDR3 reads CASSLGPNQPQHF. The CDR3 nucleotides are TGTGCCAGCAGCTTGGGGCCAAATCAGCCCCAGCATTTT.

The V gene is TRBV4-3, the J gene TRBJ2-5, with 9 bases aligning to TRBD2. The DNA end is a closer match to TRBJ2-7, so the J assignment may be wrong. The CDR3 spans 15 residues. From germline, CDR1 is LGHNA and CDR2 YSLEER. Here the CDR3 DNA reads TGCGCCAGCAGCCATGCAGCGGGAGGAGAGTACGAGCAGTACTTC. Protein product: CASSHAAGGEYEQYF.

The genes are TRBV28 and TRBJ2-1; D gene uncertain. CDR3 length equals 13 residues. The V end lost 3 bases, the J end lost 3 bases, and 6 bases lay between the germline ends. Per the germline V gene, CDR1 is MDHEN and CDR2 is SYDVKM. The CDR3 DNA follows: TGTGCCAGCAGTTTCTTCCGCTACAATGAGCAGTTCTTC. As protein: CASSFFRYNEQFF.

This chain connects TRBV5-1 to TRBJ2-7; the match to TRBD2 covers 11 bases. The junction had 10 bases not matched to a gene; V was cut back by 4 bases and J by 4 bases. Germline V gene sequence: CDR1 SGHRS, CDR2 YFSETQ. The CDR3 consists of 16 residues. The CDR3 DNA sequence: TGCGCCAGCAGCAGTGGACTAGCGGGTCCTCAATACGAGCAGTACTTC. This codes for CASSSGLAGPQYEQYF.

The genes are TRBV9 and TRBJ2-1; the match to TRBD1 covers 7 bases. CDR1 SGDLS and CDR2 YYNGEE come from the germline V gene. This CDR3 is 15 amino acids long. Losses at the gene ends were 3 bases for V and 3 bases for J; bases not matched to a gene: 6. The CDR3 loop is CASSATGTVYNEQFF. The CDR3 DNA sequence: TGTGCCAGCAGCGCGACAGGGACCGTCTACAATGAGCAGTTCTTC.

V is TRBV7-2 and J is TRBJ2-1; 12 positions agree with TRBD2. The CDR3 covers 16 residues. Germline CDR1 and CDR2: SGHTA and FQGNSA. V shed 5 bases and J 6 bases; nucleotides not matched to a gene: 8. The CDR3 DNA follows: TGTGCCAGCAGCCGAGGGAGGACTAGCGGGACCAATGAGCAGTTCTTC. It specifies CASSRGRTSGTNEQFF.

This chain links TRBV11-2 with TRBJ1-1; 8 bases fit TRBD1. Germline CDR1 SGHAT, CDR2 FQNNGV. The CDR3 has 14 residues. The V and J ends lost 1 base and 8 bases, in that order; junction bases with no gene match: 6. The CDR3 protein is CASSLGTGTIEAFF. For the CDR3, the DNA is TGTGCCAGCAGCTTAGGGACAGGGACCATCGAAGCTTTCTTT.

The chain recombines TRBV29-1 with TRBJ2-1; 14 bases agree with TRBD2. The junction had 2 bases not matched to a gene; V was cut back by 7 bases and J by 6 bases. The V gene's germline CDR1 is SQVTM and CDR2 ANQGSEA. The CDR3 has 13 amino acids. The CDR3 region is CSEGTSGSNEQFF. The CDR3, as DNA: TGCAGCGAAGGGACTAGCGGGAGCAATGAGCAGTTCTTC.

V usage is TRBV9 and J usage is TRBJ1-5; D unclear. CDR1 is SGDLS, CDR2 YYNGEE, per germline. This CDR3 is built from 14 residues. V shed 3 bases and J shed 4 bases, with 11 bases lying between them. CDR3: CASSGTGKNQPQHF. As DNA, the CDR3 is TGTGCCAGCAGCGGAACCGGGAAAAATCAGCCCCAGCATTTT.

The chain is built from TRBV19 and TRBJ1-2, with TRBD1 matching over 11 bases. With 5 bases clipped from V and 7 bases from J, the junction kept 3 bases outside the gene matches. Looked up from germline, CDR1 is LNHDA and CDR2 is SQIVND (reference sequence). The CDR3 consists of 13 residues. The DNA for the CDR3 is TGTGCCAGTAGTGGACAGGGGGCCTCTGGCTACACCTTC. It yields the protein CASSGQGASGYTF.

CDR3 DNA: TGTGCCAGCAGCTTAGCGGCGGGTCCCTCCTACGAGCAGTACTTC. It specifies CASSLAAGPSYEQYF. The chain recombines TRBV7-9 with TRBJ2-7; the D gene is possibly TRBD2 (5 bases). From germline, CDR1 is SEHNR and CDR2 FQNEAQ (reference sequence). There are 15 residues in the CDR3. The V end lost 0 bases, the J end lost 0 bases, and 9 bases lay between the germline ends. Full variable domain (missing parts from reference TRBV7-9 and TRBJ2-7): DTGVSQNPRHKITKRGQNVTFRCDPISEHNRLYWYRQTLGQGPEFLTYFQNEAQLEKSRLLSDRFSAERPKGSFSTLEIQRTEQGDSAMYLCASSLAAGPSYEQYFGPGTRLTVT.

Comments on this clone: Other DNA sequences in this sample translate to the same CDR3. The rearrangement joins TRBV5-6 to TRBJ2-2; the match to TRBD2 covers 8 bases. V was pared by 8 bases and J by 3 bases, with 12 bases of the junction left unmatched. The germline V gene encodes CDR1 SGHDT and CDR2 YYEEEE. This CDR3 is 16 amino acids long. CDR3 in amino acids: CASGGAGGMDTGELFF. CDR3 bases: TGTGCCAGTGGCGGGGCGGGAGGAATGGACACCGGGGAGCTGTTTTTT. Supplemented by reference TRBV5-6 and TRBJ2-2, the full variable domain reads DAGVTQSPTHLIKTRGQQVTLRCSPKSGHDTVSWYQQALGQGPQFIFQYYEEEERQRGNFPDRFSGHQFPNYSSELNVNALLLGDSALYLCASGGAGGMDTGELFFGEGSRLTVL.

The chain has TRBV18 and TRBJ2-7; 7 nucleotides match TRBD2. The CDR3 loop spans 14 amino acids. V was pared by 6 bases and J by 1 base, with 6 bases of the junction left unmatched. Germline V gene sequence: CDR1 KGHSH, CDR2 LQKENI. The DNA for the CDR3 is TGTGCCAGCTCCCTTAGCGGGCAATCCTACGAGCAGTACTTC. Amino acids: CASSLSGQSYEQYF.

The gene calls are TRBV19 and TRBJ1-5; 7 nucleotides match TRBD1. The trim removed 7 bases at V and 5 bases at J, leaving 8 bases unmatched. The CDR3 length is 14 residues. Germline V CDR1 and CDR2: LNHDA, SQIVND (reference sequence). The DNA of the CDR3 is TGTGCCAGTAAAATAGGGCAGGGGGATCAGCCCCAGCATTTT. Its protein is CASKIGQGDQPQHF.

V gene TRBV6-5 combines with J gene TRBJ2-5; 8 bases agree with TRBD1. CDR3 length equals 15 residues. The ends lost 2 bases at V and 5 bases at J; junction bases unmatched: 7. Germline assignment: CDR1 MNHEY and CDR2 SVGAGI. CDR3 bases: TGTGCCAGCAGTTACGCGACAGGGGTCGTCGAGACCCAGTACTTC. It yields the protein CASSYATGVVETQYF.

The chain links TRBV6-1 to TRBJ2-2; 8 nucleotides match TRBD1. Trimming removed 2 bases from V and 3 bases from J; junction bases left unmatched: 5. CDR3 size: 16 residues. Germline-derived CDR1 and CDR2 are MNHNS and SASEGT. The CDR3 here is CASSESTGGYTGELFF. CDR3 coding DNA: TGTGCCAGCAGTGAATCTACAGGGGGGTACACCGGGGAGCTGTTTTTT.

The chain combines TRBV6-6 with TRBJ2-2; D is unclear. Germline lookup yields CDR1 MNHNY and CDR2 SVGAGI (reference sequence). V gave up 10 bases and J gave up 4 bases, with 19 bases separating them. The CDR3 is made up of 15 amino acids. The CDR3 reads CAIPAAEPGTGELFF. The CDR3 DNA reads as TGTGCCATCCCCGCCGCGGAGCCCGGCACCGGGGAGCTGTTTTTT.